The clone carrying this T cell receptor (beta chain) was observed at least ten times. Its antigen is not identified. Preparation of the TCRbeta library was carried out with unique molecular identifiers. TCRdb recomputed calls from the PCR reads with MiXCR, one row per CDR3 protein. The sample consists of tens of thousands of distinct CDR3 sequences, about 10% of them appearing once. This entry comes from a study of T-cell reconstitution after alpha-beta-depleted transplantation in children. Findings of the study overall: The main origin of T-cell counts and diversity one year after transplant was newly produced T cells.

With V trimmed by 1 base and J by 7 bases, 4 bases remained unmatched. The CDR3 consists of 14 residues. Germline V lookup: CDR1 DFQATT, CDR2 SNEGSKA (reference sequence). This chain links TRBV20-1 with TRBJ2-1; 10 bases are a match to TRBD2. The input for sequencing was PBMCs, mostly from graft donor cells, taken 60 days after TCRalphabeta/CD19-depleted stem cell transplant. The clonotype originates from a male patient aged 2 to 9 who had a stem cell transplant for chronic granulomatous disease, so the T cells may come from the graft donor. CDR3 in DNA: TGCAGTGCTAGAGTGTTGGGACTAGCGAATGAGCAGTTCTTC. It encodes CSARVLGLANEQFF.